This TCR beta chain was profiled in a study of blood T cell repertoires in COVID-19. Germline V gene data show CDR1 as KGHSH and CDR2 as LQKENI. V lost 3 bases to trimming and J lost 11 bases, with 14 bases between them. The CDR3 runs 14 residues. The authors' processing: How many nucleated cells were present was estimated from reference gene primer amplification. Assay used: immunoSEQ multiplex PCR; TCRdb lists only in-frame clones, some missing. V, J and clone size reflect that table, while D and trimming were determined from the DNA. The table shows 300,000 or so clones, with over 80% occurring only once.

The chain combines TRBV18 with TRBJ1-6; D perhaps matches TRBD1 (5 bases). The sequence came from a woman in her 40s who had recovered from COVID-19. The sample taken for sequencing was peripheral blood. The CDR3, as DNA: TGTGCCAGCTCACCGATGGGGGGAGAGACACCCCTCCACTTT. Translated: CASSPMGGETPLHF.